One TCR beta chain is described in this entry. The data were produced by immunoSEQ multiplex PCR, yet TCRdb's version contains in-frame clones alone and is incomplete. The data contain 470,000 or so clones, around 88% of them singletons. The data originate from a study of blood T cell repertoires in COVID-19. Trimming left V 2 bases short and J 0 bases short, with 21 bases between. Germline CDR1 SGHVS, CDR2 FQNEAQ. This CDR3 is built from 19 residues. This sequence originates from a woman between 25 and 40 years old with acute or convalescent COVID-19. Material: peripheral blood. J is TRBJ2-3 and V is TRBV7-8; D may be TRBD2 (6 bases). The DNA of the CDR3 is TGTGCCAGCAGCTTATCCGACCCGCGGGGACGAACTAGCACAGATACGCAGTATTTT. Translating gives CASSLSDPRGRTSTDTQYF. Combining the CDR3 with reference TRBV7-8 and TRBJ2-3 gives the whole variable domain GAGVSQSPRYKVAKRGQDVALRCDPISGHVSLFWYQQALGQGPEFLTYFQNEAQLDKSGLPSDRFFAERPEGSVSTLKIQRTQQEDSAVYLCASSLSDPRGRTSTDTQYFGPGTRLTVL.